The 25 T cell receptor beta chains below all came from one sample that was sequenced in a study of blood T cell repertoires in COVID-19. Data came from immunoSEQ multiplex PCR; TCRdb stores just in-frame clones and leaves some out. Of 300,000 to 400,000 clones listed, 70% to 90% were seen once; the top ten hold approximately 1.8%. The sample consisted of peripheral blood. The receptors here all came from a young woman with COVID-19, enrolled during active disease.

The chain combines TRBV5-1 with TRBJ2-1; TRBD2 might be the D (6 bases). V dropped 5 bases and J dropped 6 bases, with 18 bases sitting between them. This CDR3 region has 15 residues. Germline V gene lookup returns CDR1 SGHRS and CDR2 YFSETQ. CDR3 sequence reads: CASRATYRGFNEQFF. The CDR3 region has the DNA TGCGCCAGCAGGGCCACCTACCGGGGGTTCAATGAGCAGTTCTTC.

V is TRBV19 and J is TRBJ2-1; no reliable D call. V was shortened by 5 bases and J by 9 bases, with 11 bases between the two germline ends. The germline CDR1 and CDR2 sequences are LNHDA and SQIVND (reference sequence). The CDR3 extends over 12 amino acids. Written as DNA, the CDR3 is TGTGCCAGTAGTGCCCCATACGGTGAGCAGTTCTTC. As protein: CASSAPYGEQFF.

The chain employs TRBV5-6 and TRBJ1-1; D ambiguous. V lost 2 bases to trimming and J lost 1 base, with 9 bases between them. CDR3 length equals 14 residues. The germline gives CDR1 SGHDT, CDR2 YYEEEE. CDR3 DNA sequence: TGTGCCAGCAGCTTCTGGGAGGGGAACACTGAAGCTTTCTTT. This encodes CASSFWEGNTEAFF.

The chain uses TRBV5-6 and TRBJ1-4; unclear D gene. CDR3 length equals 16 residues. CDR1 and CDR2 (germline): SGHDT, YYEEEE. Deletions cut 1 base from V and 7 bases from J, with 17 bases between. As DNA, the CDR3 is TGTGCCAGCAGCTTGACCCCCGCGGGCGCAGGTGAAAAACTGTTTTTT. It encodes CASSLTPAGAGEKLFF.

V is TRBV21-1 and J is TRBJ1-4; whether TRBD1, the table's D call, matches the DNA was not checked. TRBV21-1 is termed a pseudogene. This CDR3 comprises 16 residues. Written as DNA, the CDR3 is TGTGCCAGCAGCAAACCAGGAAGAACAACTAATGAAAAACTGTTTTTT. It encodes CASSKPGRTTNEKLFF.

The chain recombines TRBV6-1 with TRBJ2-1, with a tentative D call TRBD1 (5 bases). Germline V lookup: CDR1 MNHNS, CDR2 SASEGT. This CDR3 contains 18 residues. V lost 3 bases to trimming and J lost 0 bases, with 18 bases between them. The DNA of the CDR3 is TGTGCCAGCAGTGACGCTTCGAACTACAGGCGCTCCTACAATGAGCAGTTCTTC. Protein sequence: CASSDASNYRRSYNEQFF.

The chain employs TRBV9 and TRBJ1-1; 7 positions match TRBD1. CDR1 and CDR2 (germline): SGDLS, YYNGEE. The CDR3 loop spans 15 amino acids. Trimming removed 3 bases from V and 4 bases from J; junction bases left unmatched: 9. In nucleotides, the CDR3 is TGTGCCAGCAGCGCCCTTGGGGACAGACGCACTGAAGCTTTCTTT. Amino acids: CASSALGDRRTEAFF.

This chain connects TRBV5-1 to TRBJ1-1, with 7 nucleotides matching TRBD1. The CDR3 loop spans 14 amino acids. CDR1 is SGHRS and CDR2 is YFSETQ in the germline V gene. J was trimmed by 0 bases and V by 5 bases; bases with no gene match: 4. The DNA of the CDR3 is TGCGCCAGCAGTCAACAGGGGATGAACACTGAAGCTTTCTTT. It yields the protein CASSQQGMNTEAFF. Full variable domain (rest looked up from reference TRBV5-1 and TRBJ1-1): KAGVTQTPRYLIKTRGQQVTLSCSPISGHRSVSWYQQTPGQGLQFLFEYFSETQRNKGNFPGRFSGRQFSNSRSEMNVSTLELGDSALYLCASSQQGMNTEAFFGQGTRLTVV.

The chain employs TRBV27 and TRBJ1-2; unclear D gene. The CDR3 length is 15 residues. Trimming cost V 4 bases and J 5 bases, with 17 bases left between them. Germline loops: CDR1 MNHEY, CDR2 SMNVEV (reference sequence). This CDR3 reads CASSSVSEGGYGYTF. The CDR3 DNA reads TGTGCCAGCAGTTCGGTGTCTGAGGGTGGGTATGGCTACACCTTC.

The chain is built from TRBV19 and TRBJ2-7; TRBD2 matches at 9 bases. Germline CDR1 LNHDA, CDR2 SQIVND (reference sequence). The junction had 7 bases not matched to a gene; V was cut back by 1 base and J by 0 bases. This CDR3 comprises 17 residues. Here the CDR3 DNA reads TGTGCCAGTAGTATAGCCAGCGGGGGGCCGAGCTCCTACGAGCAGTACTTC. Encoded protein: CASSIASGGPSSYEQYF. The full variable domain, completed using reference TRBV19 and TRBJ2-7, is DGGITQSPKYLFRKEGQNVTLSCEQNLNHDAMYWYRQDPGQGLRLIYYSQIVNDFQKGDIAEGYSVSREKKESFPLTVTSAQKNPTAFYLCASSIASGGPSSYEQYFGPGTRLTVT.

The J gene is TRBJ2-1, the V gene TRBV20-1, with D possibly being TRBD1 (5 bases). CDR1 DFQATT and CDR2 SNEGSKA come from the germline V gene (reference sequence). The V end lost 3 bases, the J end lost 2 bases, and 14 bases lay between the germline ends. This CDR3 contains 15 residues. The CDR3 protein is CSASDRQKTYNEQFF. Written as DNA, the CDR3 is TGCAGTGCTAGTGACCGACAGAAAACCTACAATGAGCAGTTCTTC.

The chain couples TRBV28 to TRBJ2-1, with a tentative D call TRBD1 (5 bases). Germline CDR1 is MDHEN and CDR2 is SYDVKM. The CDR3 sequence is 12 residues long. The V and J ends lost 7 bases and 8 bases respectively, with 12 bases between them. CDR3 bases: TGTGCCAGCATCAGGGCAATGGATGAGCAGTTCTTC. Its protein is CASIRAMDEQFF.

The chain carries TRBV6-5 and TRBJ2-7; 13 positions match TRBD2. This CDR3 region has 15 residues. The junction had 8 bases not matched to a gene; V was cut back by 8 bases and J by 4 bases. The V gene's germline CDR1 is MNHEY and CDR2 SVGAGI. CDR3 loop: CASQETSGGSYEQYV. As DNA, the CDR3 is TGTGCCAGCCAGGAGACTAGCGGGGGGTCATACGAGCAGTACGTC.

The CDR3 nucleotides are TGTGCCAGCAGCTCCGACAGGGACTATGGCTACACCTTC. As protein: CASSSDRDYGYTF. The chain uses TRBV6-2 or TRBV6-3 and TRBJ1-2, with 7 bases matching TRBD1. The V segment lost 6 bases and the J segment 3 bases; nucleotides outside the gene matches: 4. The CDR3 has 13 amino acids. Germline assignment: CDR1 MNHEY and CDR2 SVGEGT.

The chain combines TRBV11-3 with TRBJ1-2; D possibly corresponds to TRBD1 (6 bases). V was trimmed by 3 bases and J by 2 bases, leaving 16 bases between them. Germline values: CDR1 SGHNT, CDR2 YENEEA. The CDR3 totals 16 residues. CDR3: CASSLRGTSENYGYTF. In DNA, the CDR3 is TGTGCCAGCAGCTTGAGAGGGACATCTGAAAACTATGGCTACACCTTC.

V usage is TRBV4-3 and J usage is TRBJ2-3; 9 bases are shared with TRBD2. Germline lookup yields CDR1 LGHNA and CDR2 YSLEER. J lost 0 bases, V lost 4 bases, and 8 bases had no gene match. This CDR3 comprises 17 residues. The CDR3 DNA reads TGCGCCAGCAGCCGTTCTAGCGGGGTGACTAGCACAGATACGCAGTATTTT. It translates to CASSRSSGVTSTDTQYF.

CDR3 coding DNA: TGTGCCAGCAGCTTGCGGGGAGGGGATGGCTACACCTTC. Its translation is CASSLRGGDGYTF. The chain links TRBV5-5 to TRBJ1-2; possible D gene TRBD1, 5 bases. Trimming pared 1 base from V and 6 bases from J, leaving 10 bases between. Germline loops: CDR1 SGHKS, CDR2 YYEKEE (reference sequence). The CDR3 contains 13 residues. Combining the CDR3 with reference TRBV5-5 and TRBJ1-2 gives the whole variable domain DAGVTQSPTHLIKTRGQQVTLRCSPISGHKSVSWYQQVLGQGPQFIFQYYEKEERGRGNFPDRFSARQFPNYSSELNVNALLLGDSALYLCASSLRGGDGYTFGSGTRLTVV.

This clone was counted a few times. The rearrangement uses TRBV19 and TRBJ1-2; no reliable D call. The CDR3 runs to 13 residues. Germline V CDR1 and CDR2: LNHDA, SQIVND (reference sequence). V dropped 0 bases and J dropped 0 bases, with 2 bases sitting between them. DNA for the CDR3: TGTGCCAGTAGTATAGACACTAACTATGGCTACACCTTC. Its translation: CASSIDTNYGYTF.

V usage is TRBV5-4 and J usage is TRBJ2-1; no clear D. The CDR3 sequence is 13 residues long. V was clipped by 4 bases and J by 8 bases, with 13 bases between them. Per germline, CDR1 SGHNT and CDR2 YYREEE (reference sequence). CDR3 region: CASSHTPGDEQFF. The CDR3 DNA follows: TGTGCCAGCAGCCATACTCCCGGTGATGAGCAGTTCTTC.

The genes are TRBV9 and TRBJ2-7, with 8 bases identical to TRBD1. Germline CDR1 is SGDLS and CDR2 is YYNGEE. The V and J ends lost 4 bases and 7 bases, in that order; junction bases with no gene match: 16. CDR3 size: 16 residues. CDR3 sequence: CASSTEGGGTGDEQYF. The CDR3, as DNA: TGTGCCAGCAGCACCGAGGGGGGCGGGACAGGTGATGAGCAGTACTTC.

This rearrangement joins TRBV5-1 to TRBJ1-5; D gene unclear. From germline, CDR1 is SGHRS and CDR2 YFSETQ. The CDR3 is 15 amino acids. V shed 4 bases and J shed 0 bases, with 11 bases lying between them. The DNA for the CDR3 is TGCGCCAGCAGCCTAGATGGCTTTAGCAATCAGCCCCAGCATTTT. Protein sequence: CASSLDGFSNQPQHF.

The genes are TRBV4-3 and TRBJ2-1; possible D gene TRBD1, 7 bases. The length of the CDR3 is 15 residues. The germline gives CDR1 LGHNA, CDR2 YSLEER. Trimming took 3 bases from V and 9 from J, leaving 18 bases between them. The chain's CDR3 is CASSHLGGRRGEQFF. CDR3 DNA sequence: TGCGCCAGCAGCCACCTAGGGGGCAGGAGGGGTGAGCAGTTCTTC.

The chain carries TRBV4-3 and TRBJ1-1; maybe TRBD1 (6 bases). Germline V lookup: CDR1 LGHNA, CDR2 YSLEER. This CDR3 spans 14 amino acids. With 4 bases removed from V and 0 bases from J, the gap between germline ends came to 9 bases. The CDR3 nucleotides are TGCGCCAGCAGCCTGGGGGCGATGAACACTGAAGCTTTCTTT. Encoded protein: CASSLGAMNTEAFF.

This clone was seen just once. The sample carries other DNA sequences with the same CDR3. V usage is TRBV5-1 and J usage is TRBJ2-5; 7 bases match TRBD1. Unmatched junction bases numbered 0, after V lost 1 base and J lost 3 bases. This CDR3 region has 13 residues. From germline, CDR1 is SGHRS and CDR2 YFSETQ. The CDR3 DNA reads as TGCGCCAGCAGCTTGACAGGGGAAGAGACCCAGTACTTC. This gives the protein CASSLTGEETQYF.

The count of this clone is one. This chain joins TRBV4-1 and TRBJ2-1, with D possibly being TRBD2 (5 bases). Per the germline V gene, CDR1 is MGHRA and CDR2 is YSYEKL. This CDR3 contains 13 residues. Between the trimmed V and J ends, which lost 0 bases and 7 bases, there was a span of 7 bases. CDR3: CASSQETGNEQFF. CDR3 coding DNA: TGCGCCAGCAGCCAAGAAACGGGGAATGAGCAGTTCTTC.